Listed here are 5 T cell receptor beta chains from one sample, sequenced in a study of cytomegalovirus exposure and HLA in healthy donors. The PCR made use of 60 Vbeta and 13 Jbeta primers. Assay: immunoSEQ multiplex PCR; the TCRdb copy retains only in-frame clones and omits some. The sample has about 120,000 clones, approximately 80% seen once; the top ten hold more than 0.2%. The sample consisted of PBMCs. The receptors were sampled from a man aged 50 or older in good health and CMV-seronegative.

This clone was seen once. The rearrangement joins TRBV7-9 to TRBJ1-2; 8 bases agree with TRBD1. This CDR3 comprises 14 residues. Germline CDR1 SEHNR, CDR2 FQNEAQ (reference sequence). V was pared by 3 bases and J by 3 bases, with 3 bases of the junction left unmatched. As DNA, the CDR3 is TGTGCCAGCAGCTTTAACAGGGGGGACTATGGCTACACCTTC. This gives the protein CASSFNRGDYGYTF.

This chain joins TRBV9 and TRBJ1-5; no firm D call. The CDR3 is made up of 11 amino acids. With 7 bases removed from V and 5 bases from J, the gap between germline ends came to 7 bases. Germline V CDR1 and CDR2: SGDLS, YYNGEE. DNA of the CDR3: TGTGCCAGCGGTATAGATCAGCCCCAGCATTTT. This gives the protein CASGIDQPQHF.

V gene TRBV7-2 combines with J gene TRBJ2-7, with D unresolved. The V end was cut by 6 bases, the J end by 3 bases, with 12 bases between. Germline V gene lookup returns CDR1 SGHTA and CDR2 FQGNSA. The CDR3 extends over 13 amino acids. CDR3 in amino acids: CASRSGLIYEQYF. Here the CDR3 DNA reads TGTGCCAGCAGATCCGGTCTTATCTACGAGCAGTACTTC. Full variable domain (outside the CDR3, taken from reference TRBV7-2 and TRBJ2-7): GAGVSQSPSNKVTEKGKDVELRCDPISGHTALYWYRQSLGQGLEFLIYFQGNSAPDKSGLPSDRFSAERTGGSVSTLTIQRTQQEDSAVYLCASRSGLIYEQYFGPGTRLTVT.

This chain joins TRBV7-9 and TRBJ2-7; tentatively, D is TRBD1 (5 bases). The CDR3 has 13 residues. Germline assignment: CDR1 SEHNR and CDR2 FQNEAQ (reference sequence). V shed 0 bases and J shed 9 bases, with 12 bases lying between them. This chain's CDR3 is CASSLAGLRAQYF. The CDR3 nucleotides are TGTGCCAGCAGCTTAGCGGGGCTCCGAGCGCAGTACTTC.

This chain connects TRBV4-2 to TRBJ2-7; 11 bases fit TRBD2. The CDR3 loop spans 22 amino acids. Germline V gene data show CDR1 as LGHNA and CDR2 as YNFKEQ. The V gene end was trimmed by 0 bases and the J gene end by 2 bases; junction bases not matched to a gene: 21. The chain's CDR3 is CASSQDRKRGGTSGLVPYEQYF. The CDR3 DNA follows: TGTGCCAGCAGCCAAGATAGGAAAAGGGGCGGGACTAGCGGTTTAGTCCCCTACGAGCAGTACTTC.